These 18 T cell receptor beta chains were sequenced from one sample in a study of blood T cell repertoires in COVID-19. The assay was immunoSEQ multiplex PCR, and TCRdb's table has in-frame clones only and misses some. This table holds about 340,000 clones, 70% to 90% found once. Sequencing was carried out using PBMCs or T cells enriched from blood (not recorded which). These receptors were obtained from a woman aged 40 to 50 with acute COVID-19.

This sequence joins TRBV6-5 and TRBJ1-4; 7 nucleotides match TRBD1. The V gene end was trimmed by 10 bases and the J gene end by 7 bases; junction bases not matched to a gene: 15. This CDR3 has 15 amino acids. Germline loops: CDR1 MNHEY, CDR2 SVGAGI. The CDR3 DNA follows: TGTGCCATCCCACATATAAGGGGGCGGAGTGAAAAACTGTTTTTT. Translating it yields CAIPHIRGRSEKLFF.

This clone was detected once. The V call is TRBV5-1, the J call TRBJ2-2, with TRBD1 identical over 9 bases. The CDR3 has 15 amino acids. The germline V gene has CDR1 SGHRS and CDR2 YFSETQ. J was trimmed by 7 bases and V by 3 bases; bases with no gene match: 7. The CDR3 DNA is TGCGCCAGCAGCTCAACAGGGGGCGCGGTCGGGGAGCTGTTTTTT. It is translated as CASSSTGGAVGELFF.

V and J are TRBV5-1 and TRBJ2-3; D perhaps matches TRBD1 (5 bases). This CDR3 is built from 16 residues. Germline CDR1 is SGHRS and CDR2 is YFSETQ. V was shortened by 0 bases and J by 2 bases, with 13 bases between the two germline ends. The CDR3, as DNA: TGCGCCAGCAGCTTGGATGGGGCTCGCGCCACAGATACGCAGTATTTT. Translated, it gives CASSLDGARATDTQYF. Complete variable domain (other parts from reference TRBV5-1 and TRBJ2-3): KAGVTQTPRYLIKTRGQQVTLSCSPISGHRSVSWYQQTPGQGLQFLFEYFSETQRNKGNFPGRFSGRQFSNSRSEMNVSTLELGDSALYLCASSLDGARATDTQYFGPGTRLTVL.

This clone was detected only a few times. J is TRBJ1-5 and V is TRBV20-1; D gene ambiguous. Germline V lookup: CDR1 DFQATT, CDR2 SNEGSKA (reference sequence). The CDR3 covers 14 residues. Trimming took off 3 bases at V and 4 bases at J, with 13 bases between the two ends. CDR3 sequence (DNA): TGCAGTGCTAGTTATACCGGGATGAATCAGCCCCAGCATTTT. It encodes CSASYTGMNQPQHF.

This rearrangement joins TRBV11-2 to TRBJ2-7, with D tentatively TRBD1 (6 bases). Per germline, CDR1 SGHAT and CDR2 FQNNGV. The CDR3 covers 17 residues. The V end lost 5 bases, the J end lost 4 bases, and 24 bases lay between the germline ends. As DNA, the CDR3 is TGTGCCAGCAGCCAGCGTGGGGTTGGGCAGGGGAGTTACGAGCAGTACTTC. Protein product: CASSQRGVGQGSYEQYF.

V and J are TRBV3-1 (or the pseudogene TRBV3-2) and TRBJ1-2; 10 nucleotides line up with TRBD1. The junction had 8 bases not matched to a gene; V was cut back by 2 bases and J by 2 bases. This CDR3 is built from 17 residues. Germline V gene lookup returns CDR1 LGHDT and CDR2 YNNKEL (reference sequence). For the CDR3, the DNA is TGTGCCAGCAGCCAATCCCTGGGACAGGGGACCAACTATGGCTACACCTTC. It yields the protein CASSQSLGQGTNYGYTF.

The chain recombines TRBV7-2 with TRBJ2-3, with D uncertain. CDR1 SGHTA and CDR2 FQGNSA come from the germline V gene. V was clipped by 1 base and J by 3 bases, with 5 bases between them. This CDR3 contains 13 residues. The CDR3 coding sequence is TGTGCCAGCAGCTTAGTCGGGACAGATACGCAGTATTTT. It specifies CASSLVGTDTQYF.

J is TRBJ1-2 and V is TRBV19, with TRBD1 identical over 10 bases. Germline V gene lookup returns CDR1 LNHDA and CDR2 SQIVND (reference sequence). V shed 7 bases and J 5 bases; nucleotides not matched to a gene: 7. The length of the CDR3 is 14 residues. The CDR3 sequence is CASTDRGQGYGYTF. The CDR3 nucleotides read TGTGCCAGTACCGACCGGGGACAGGGGTATGGCTACACCTTC.

The genes are TRBV2 and TRBJ1-5; D is unclear. This CDR3 spans 13 amino acids. Germline values: CDR1 SNHLY, CDR2 FYNNEI. V was shortened by 8 bases and J by 7 bases, with 15 bases between the two germline ends. For the CDR3, the DNA is TGTGCCAGCTGGCTAGGAGGAGGACAGCCCCAGCATTTT. Translated, it gives CASWLGGGQPQHF.

The genes are TRBV19 and TRBJ2-3, with D maybe TRBD1 (5 bases). The CDR3 consists of 15 residues. The ends were cut back, 7 bases at V and 1 base at J, with 15 bases in the middle. Looked up from germline, CDR1 is LNHDA and CDR2 is SQIVND (reference sequence). CDR3 region: CASTNQGIGTDTQYF. The CDR3, as DNA: TGTGCCAGTACCAATCAGGGTATCGGCACAGATACGCAGTATTTT.

This sequence joins TRBV6-2 or TRBV6-3 and TRBJ1-5, with 8 bases identical to TRBD1. The CDR3 contains 15 residues. V gave up 4 bases and J gave up 4 bases; unmatched junction bases: 6. Germline CDR1 is MNHEY and CDR2 is SVGEGT. CDR3 residues: CASSSGGTGNQPQHF. CDR3 nucleotide sequence: TGTGCCAGCAGTTCTGGCGGGACAGGAAATCAGCCCCAGCATTTT.

This clone was observed a single time. V usage is TRBV10-1 and J usage is TRBJ1-4; 7 bases are a match to TRBD1. Germline trimming cut 4 bases from V and 0 bases from J; bases unmatched to any gene: 5. The CDR3 covers 16 residues. Germline V gene sequence: CDR1 WNHNN, CDR2 SYGVQD (reference sequence). CDR3 DNA: TGCGCCAGCAGTGTGGGACAGTGGGCAACTAATGAAAAACTGTTTTTT. The encoded protein is CASSVGQWATNEKLFF.

The sample holds many counts of this clone. No DNA is shown, since the ends of the CDR3 on it are uncertain; the CDR3 is the one TCRdb lists. The rearrangement joins TRBV1 to TRBJ1-5; the table's D call, TRBD1, has no DNA check behind it. TRBV1 corresponds to a pseudogene. The CDR3 extends over 19 residues, inclusive of both ends. The chain's CDR3 is CTSSHWLIFWGQGNQPQHF.

The genes are TRBV7-3 and TRBJ2-7, with TRBD2 matching 8 bases. The CDR3 runs to 14 residues. The junction had 6 bases not matched to a gene; V was cut back by 6 bases and J by 2 bases. CDR1 is SGHTA, CDR2 FQGTGA, per germline. Written as DNA, the CDR3 is TGTGCCAGCAGTGAAACGGGGGGGCCCTACGAGCAGTACTTC. It specifies CASSETGGPYEQYF.

The chain recombines TRBV12-3 or TRBV12-4 with TRBJ2-4; D gene ambiguous. Trimming cost V 6 bases and J 6 bases, with 12 bases left between them. There are 13 residues in the CDR3. CDR3 protein: CASSLPNRNIQYF. Written as DNA, the CDR3 is TGTGCCAGCAGCCTCCCCAATAGAAACATTCAGTACTTC.

The chain uses TRBV19 and TRBJ2-7; 10 nucleotides line up with TRBD1. The junction had 9 bases not matched to a gene; V was cut back by 9 bases and J by 4 bases. This CDR3 region has 14 residues. Germline values: CDR1 LNHDA, CDR2 SQIVND (reference sequence). CDR3 DNA sequence: TGTGCCAGCGCCGGGACAGGGGCTCCGTACGAGCAGTACTTC. As protein: CASAGTGAPYEQYF.

The rearrangement uses TRBV7-9 and TRBJ2-6; D ambiguous. From germline, CDR1 is SEHNR and CDR2 FQNEAQ (reference sequence). V shed 2 bases and J shed 0 bases, with 17 bases lying between them. CDR3 length: 19 amino acids. The CDR3 here is CASSLSRIKTPSGANVLTF. The CDR3 DNA is TGTGCCAGCAGCTTATCGAGAATAAAGACACCCTCTGGGGCCAACGTCCTGACTTTC.

This chain uses TRBV7-2 with TRBJ1-2; D call uncertain. The V end lost 5 bases, the J end lost 3 bases, and 13 bases lay between the germline ends. Per germline, CDR1 SGHTA and CDR2 FQGNSA. CDR3 length: 14 amino acids. The DNA for the CDR3 is TGTGCCAGCAGCCCGGAAACGCGGGACTATGGCTACACCTTC. Amino acids: CASSPETRDYGYTF.